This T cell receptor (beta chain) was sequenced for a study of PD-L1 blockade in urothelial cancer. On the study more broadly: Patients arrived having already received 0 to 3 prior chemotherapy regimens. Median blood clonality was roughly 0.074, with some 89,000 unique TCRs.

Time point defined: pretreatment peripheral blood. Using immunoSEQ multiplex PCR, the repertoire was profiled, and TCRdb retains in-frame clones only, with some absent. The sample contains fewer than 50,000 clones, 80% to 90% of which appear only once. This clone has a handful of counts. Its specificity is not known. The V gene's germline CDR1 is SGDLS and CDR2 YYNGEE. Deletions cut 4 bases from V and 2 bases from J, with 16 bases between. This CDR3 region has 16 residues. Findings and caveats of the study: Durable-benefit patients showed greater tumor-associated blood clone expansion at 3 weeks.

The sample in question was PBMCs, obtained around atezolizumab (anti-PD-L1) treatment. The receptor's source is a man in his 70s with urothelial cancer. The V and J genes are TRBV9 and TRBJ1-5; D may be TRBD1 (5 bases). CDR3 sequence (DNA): TGTGCCAGCAGCCCCGGGGACCCGGGAGGCAATCAGCCCCAGCATTTT. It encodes CASSPGDPGGNQPQHF.